Within the sample, the clone carrying this T cell receptor (beta chain) is medium-sized. In TCRdb, the RACE reads were re-called with MiXCR into one record per CDR3 protein. The sample lists 240,000 or so distinct CDR3 sequences; about 9.4% were seen once. CDR1 and CDR2 from the germline V gene are MRHNA and SNTAGT. The length of the CDR3 is 15 residues. The ends lost 5 bases at V and 2 bases at J; junction bases unmatched: 6. This sample stems from a study of human T cells and chemical hapten exposure. Time point here: pre-sensitization, week 0. As to treatment: therapeutic diphenylcyclopropenone sensitization with weekly scalp DPC.

V and J are TRBV6-4 and TRBJ2-3; TRBD2 aligns across 8 bases. The source material was whole blood, sampled in connection with sensitization to the hapten diphenylcyclopropenone (DPC). The sequence was obtained from a woman aged 40 to 50 with alopecia areata. Some clones in this sample may be carry-over from other donors' samples. This CDR3 reads CASSLAAGDTDTQYF. The CDR3 DNA sequence: TGTGCCAGCAGTTTGGCAGCGGGAGACACAGATACGCAGTATTTT.